These T cell receptor beta chains were read from a single sample in a study of T cell responses to AZD1222 COVID-19 vaccine. Produced via immunoSEQ multiplex PCR; TCRdb's table is partial and in-frame only. The sample records approximately 82,000 clones, approximately 90% being singletons. Sequenced here: peripheral blood, sampled 28 days after the second AZD1222 dose. Every receptor here comes from an adult who received the AZD1222 COVID-19 vaccine. CDR3s include the opening cysteine and the closing phenylalanine or tryptophan. A D gene is named only where the DNA matches it firmly. Part of the rows lack a size; the others show once, few, many or a class for expanded clones.

TRBJ1-6 | TRBV19 | once | NA | TGTGCCAGTAGTGTAGGGTTGGCAGCCAATTCACCCCTCCACTTT | CASSVGLAANSPLHF
TRBJ2-5 | TRBV7-2 | NA | TRBD1 | TGTGCCAGCAGCTTAGTGGTGGGAGGGACAGGGGGTTCAGAGACCCAGTACTTC | CASSLVVGGTGGSETQYF
TRBJ1-3 | TRBV11-3 | NA | NA | TGTGCCAGCAGCTTAGATCCGGGCCGAGCCACCATATATTTT | CASSLDPGRATIYF
TRBJ1-6 | TRBV3-1/TRBV3-2 | NA | NA | TGTGCCAGCAGCCAAGAAGTAGGTCTTCAAAATTCACCCCTCCACTTT | CASSQEVGLQNSPLHF
TRBJ2-7 | TRBV9 | NA | NA | TGTGCCAGCAGCGTCGGCCCCCACTCCTACGAGCAGTACTTC | CASSVGPHSYEQYF
TRBJ1-2 | TRBV11-2 | NA | NA | TGTGCCAGCAGCTTAGGTAGCTTCTATGGCTACACCTTC | CASSLGSFYGYTF
TRBJ1-5 | TRBV6-5 | NA | TRBD1 | TGTGCCAGCAGAGAGAATACAGGGGGCCTTCAGCCCCAGCATTTT | CASRENTGGLQPQHF
TRBJ1-1 | TRBV7-2 | NA | NA | TGTGCCAGCAGCTTAGGGGGGAGGGGGACTGAAGCTTTCTTT | CASSLGGRGTEAFF
TRBJ2-7 | TRBV28 | NA | TRBD1 | TGTGCCAGCAGACTCGCCCAGGGGGTTCTGCACGAGCAGTACTTC | CASRLAQGVLHEQYF
TRBJ1-1 | TRBV7-6 | NA | NA | TGTGCCAGCAGCTTAGTTGGGGACTCGGGGACTGAAGCTTTCTTT | CASSLVGDSGTEAFF